The text below deals with one T cell receptor (beta chain). The antigen remains undetermined. Since a much larger clone is just one base distant, this may be a read error. TCR beta CDR3 sequences were amplified from RNA transcripts. First-round RT-PCR with HTBI primers amplified the TCR CDR3 region. In TCRdb, the multiplex PCR reads were re-called with MiXCR into one record per CDR3 protein. The sample carries fewer than 750,000 distinct CDR3 sequences, approximately 15% recorded once. The CDR3 runs to 16 residues. Germline CDR1 is LNHNV and CDR2 is YYDKDF (reference sequence). V was pared by 1 base and J by 9 bases, with 16 bases between. The data are from a study of T cells in Graves' hyperthyroidism and ophthalmopathy. Study-wide points: Median prediction lead before ophthalmopathy onset was 5.5 to 7 months with the model.

Material for sequencing was blood. This receptor was identified in a woman aged 45-65 years with Graves' ophthalmopathy. This chain connects TRBV15 to TRBJ1-6; D is undetermined. This CDR3 reads CATSRGRAGNGSPLHF. The CDR3 nucleotides read TGTGCCACCAGCAGAGGTAGGGCGGGGAATGGTTCACCCCTCCACTTT.